The 24 T cell receptor beta chains given below trace back to one sample, sequenced in a study of blood T cells in healthy people across ages. Through a sample-barcoded 5' primer and a J-beta primer mix, a second PCR was run for 7 to 11 cycles. TCRdb fed the 5' RACE reads into MiXCR, producing one record per CDR3 protein. Among about 720,000 distinct CDR3 sequences, approximately 21% were seen once, and the ten largest hold around 21%. The sequenced sample was blood. These TCRs come from a man in his 70s in good health.

This rearrangement joins TRBV10-3 to TRBJ1-5; D possibly corresponds to TRBD1 (6 bases). Trimming pared 10 bases from V and 2 bases from J, leaving 15 bases between. This CDR3 is built from 14 residues. CDR1 and CDR2 (germline): ENHRY, SYGVKD. DNA for the CDR3: TGTGCCACAGAGGGAGGGGGGGGCAATCAGCCCCAGCATTTT. Amino acid sequence: CATEGGGGNQPQHF.

V and J are TRBV12-3 or TRBV12-4 and TRBJ1-4; D ambiguous. The CDR3 has 15 residues. V dropped 5 bases and J dropped 1 base, with 11 bases sitting between them. The CDR3 bases are TGTGCCAGCAGTCCCAACCCAGGAACTAATGAAAAACTGTTTTTT. It encodes CASSPNPGTNEKLFF.

This clonotype was counted at least ten times. J is TRBJ2-1 and V is TRBV20-1; 10 positions agree with TRBD2. There are 16 residues in the CDR3. Germline V gene sequence: CDR1 DFQATT, CDR2 SNEGSKA (reference sequence). V gave up 0 bases and J gave up 5 bases; unmatched junction bases: 7. This CDR3 reads CSARDLRLAGNNEQFF. For the CDR3, the DNA is TGCAGTGCTAGAGATCTGAGACTAGCGGGCAACAATGAGCAGTTCTTC.

This chain uses TRBV5-6 with TRBJ2-4; TRBD1 agrees at 9 bases. Germline V CDR1 and CDR2: SGHDT, YYEEEE. The CDR3 runs 15 residues. V lost 4 bases and J lost 7; bases outside the gene matches: 9. CDR3 nucleotide sequence: TGTGCCAGCAGCCTCAACCTCGGGACAGGGAACATTCAGTACTTC. Protein product: CASSLNLGTGNIQYF.

This clonotype has ten or more counts. The J gene is TRBJ2-3, the V gene TRBV29-1; the match to TRBD1 covers 9 bases. The CDR3 sequence is 14 residues long. Trimming at V came to 0 bases and at J to 3 bases, leaving 1 base not matched to a gene. Germline CDR1 is SQVTM and CDR2 is ANQGSEA. CDR3 region: CSVEDGTGTDTQYF. The DNA for the CDR3 is TGCAGCGTTGAAGATGGGACAGGGACAGATACGCAGTATTTT.

This clonotype was found a few times. The CDR3: CASSLIGGTEAFF. The CDR3 DNA reads as TGTGCCAGCAGTTTAATAGGGGGCACTGAAGCTTTCTTT. V is TRBV12-3 or TRBV12-4 and J is TRBJ1-1; possible D gene TRBD1, 6 bases. This CDR3 has 13 residues. Trimming cost V 2 bases and J 4 bases, with 8 bases left between them.

This clonotype was observed a handful of times. The chain joins TRBV5-6 to TRBJ2-2, with D perhaps matching TRBD2 (5 bases). Germline CDR1 reads SGHDT; CDR2 reads YYEEEE. The CDR3 runs to 19 residues. Trimming took off 2 bases at V and 3 bases at J, with 23 bases between the two ends. CDR3 DNA sequence: TGTGCCAGCAGCTTCGGTTTAGGAACCGGGATAATGGACACCGGGGAGCTGTTTTTT. It codes for CASSFGLGTGIMDTGELFF.

This clonotype was observed a handful of times. V usage is TRBV7-9 and J usage is TRBJ1-1; 12 bases agree with TRBD1. This CDR3 comprises 18 residues. V trimming: 5 bases; J trimming: 1 base; junction bases outside the gene matches: 11. The V gene's germline CDR1 is SEHNR and CDR2 FQNEAQ (reference sequence). CDR3 in DNA: TGTGCCAGCAGCCCGGGACAGGGGGCGCGAAAGACGAACACTGAAGCTTTCTTT. It codes for CASSPGQGARKTNTEAFF.

This clonotype was counted between two and nine times. The genes are TRBV14 and TRBJ2-4; D possibly corresponds to TRBD1 (6 bases). V was cut by 6 bases and J by 2 bases, with 11 bases left in between. From germline, CDR1 is SGHDN and CDR2 FVKESK. This CDR3 spans 14 amino acids. As DNA, the CDR3 is TGTGCCAGCAGTGATGGACAGCCCAAAAACATTCAGTACTTC. It specifies CASSDGQPKNIQYF. The whole variable domain, remainder taken from reference TRBV14 and TRBJ2-4, is EAGVTQFPSHSVIEKGQTVTLRCDPISGHDNLYWYRRVMGKEIKFLLHFVKESKQDESGMPNNRFLAERTGGTYSTLKVQPAELEDSGVYFCASSDGQPKNIQYFGAGTRLSVL.

The rearrangement uses TRBV5-1 and TRBJ2-7; 9 positions match TRBD1. The CDR3 is 16 amino acids. V trimming: 9 bases; J trimming: 3 bases; junction bases outside the gene matches: 16. Per the germline V gene, CDR1 is SGHRS and CDR2 is YFSETQ. The CDR3 region is CATKSAPGQGYYEQYF. DNA for the CDR3: TGCGCCACCAAAAGCGCTCCGGGACAGGGTTACTACGAGCAGTACTTC.

V usage is TRBV28 and J usage is TRBJ1-5; tentative D call: TRBD1 (5 bases). Per the germline V gene, CDR1 is MDHEN and CDR2 is SYDVKM. The CDR3 consists of 16 residues. Trimming cost V 2 bases and J 4 bases, with 15 bases left between them. CDR3 DNA sequence: TGTGCCAGCAGTTTAGGAATCAGCAGGGCGAATCAGCCCCAGCATTTT. Protein: CASSLGISRANQPQHF.

The chain uses TRBV3-1 and TRBJ2-5, with 8 positions matching TRBD2. The CDR3 consists of 14 residues. CDR1 is LGHDT and CDR2 is YNNKEL in the germline V gene (reference sequence). J was trimmed by 7 bases and V by 3 bases; bases with no gene match: 7. DNA of the CDR3: TGTGCCAGCAGCCATACCGGGACTAGGGTGACCCAGTACTTC. Protein: CASSHTGTRVTQYF.

The chain recombines TRBV28 with TRBJ2-6; tentatively, D is TRBD1 (6 bases). Germline V gene sequence: CDR1 MDHEN, CDR2 SYDVKM. The CDR3 extends over 16 amino acids. Trimming pared 6 bases from V and 2 bases from J, leaving 14 bases between. The CDR3 bases are TGTGCCAGCAGGCCAGGGGTGTGGCCTGGGGCCAACGTCCTGACTTTC. Protein sequence: CASRPGVWPGANVLTF.

This clonotype was detected a few times. The V call is TRBV7-8, the J call TRBJ1-4, with D perhaps TRBD1 (6 bases). V lost 2 bases and J 1 base, leaving 11 bases between the germline ends. The CDR3 spans 16 residues. Germline V gives CDR1 SGHVS, CDR2 FQNEAQ. Written as DNA, the CDR3 is TGTGCCAGCAGCTTACCGACAGGTTTAACTAATGAAAAACTGTTTTTT. Amino acid sequence: CASSLPTGLTNEKLFF.

This clonotype has a handful of counts. The chain carries TRBV5-1 and TRBJ2-1, with 9 bases fitting TRBD2. The germline gives CDR1 SGHRS, CDR2 YFSETQ. This CDR3 is built from 17 residues. The V gene end was trimmed by 4 bases and the J gene end by 0 bases; junction bases not matched to a gene: 8. CDR3 sequence reads: CASSPDGSGGSYNEQFF. CDR3 DNA: TGCGCCAGCAGCCCTGACGGTAGCGGGGGCTCCTACAATGAGCAGTTCTTC.

This clonotype was counted only a few times. The chain employs TRBV5-8 and TRBJ2-5, with TRBD1 identical over 8 bases. The J call may be mistaken, given a closer DNA end match to TRBJ2-7. CDR3 length equals 12 residues. Germline CDR1 SGHTS, CDR2 YDEGEE. This CDR3 reads CASSATGAEQYF. CDR3 sequence (DNA): TGTGCCAGCAGCGCGACAGGGGCCGAGCAGTACTTC.

The chain has TRBV11-2 and TRBJ2-5, with D uncertain. The DNA matches TRBJ2-7 better at its end, which makes the J call doubtful. Germline V gene data show CDR1 as SGHAT and CDR2 as FQNNGV. The CDR3 covers 15 residues. The CDR3 spells CASSPAQAGEYEQYF. The CDR3 DNA is TGTGCCAGCAGCCCGGCCCAGGCCGGAGAATACGAGCAGTACTTC.

The chain recombines TRBV12-3 or TRBV12-4 with TRBJ2-5; 7 nucleotides agree with TRBD1. CDR3 size: 14 residues. Unmatched junction bases numbered 8, after V lost 5 bases and J lost 5 bases. CDR3 nucleotides: TGTGCCAGCAGTCCGGGACAGACGTTGGAGACCCAGTACTTC. Protein sequence: CASSPGQTLETQYF.

This clonotype was counted a few times. V is TRBV29-1 and J is TRBJ2-1; TRBD2 agrees at 11 bases. The germline CDR1 and CDR2 sequences are SQVTM and ANQGSEA. CDR3 length: 17 amino acids. V was clipped by 7 bases and J by 0 bases; unmatched bases: 11. CDR3 sequence (DNA): TGCAGCGCAGAAGGGTCTAGCGGGAGGAGCTCCTACAATGAGCAGTTCTTC. Translation gives CSAEGSSGRSSYNEQFF.

V is TRBV18 and J is TRBJ2-1; 8 nucleotides agree with TRBD2. Per germline, CDR1 KGHSH and CDR2 LQKENI. Losses at the gene ends were 2 bases for V and 5 bases for J; bases not matched to a gene: 8. This CDR3 comprises 16 residues. The DNA for the CDR3 is TGTGCCAGCTCACCAGTTGACGGGGGGGCCAACAATGAGCAGTTCTTC. The encoded protein is CASSPVDGGANNEQFF.

The chain is built from TRBV20-1 and TRBJ1-2; D remains ambiguous. The germline CDR1 and CDR2 sequences are DFQATT and SNEGSKA (reference sequence). This CDR3 is 13 amino acids long. Between the trimmed V and J ends, which lost 6 bases and 1 base, there was a span of 12 bases. The CDR3 bases are TGCAGTGCCCTAGGACCATATAACTATGGCTACACCTTC. Encoded protein: CSALGPYNYGYTF.

The V gene is TRBV12-3 or TRBV12-4, the J gene TRBJ2-7, with 10 nucleotides matching TRBD2. Losses at the gene ends were 6 bases for V and 6 bases for J; bases not matched to a gene: 14. CDR3 length equals 16 residues. The CDR3 reads CASSLQTGTSAIEQYF. The CDR3 region has the DNA TGTGCCAGCAGCCTGCAAACCGGGACTAGCGCGATCGAGCAGTACTTC.

The chain carries TRBV7-8 and TRBJ2-3, with D possibly TRBD2 on 7 matching bases. V lost 2 bases to trimming and J lost 0 bases, with 18 bases between them. Per the germline V gene, CDR1 is SGHVS and CDR2 is FQNEAQ. This CDR3 is built from 18 residues. CDR3 coding DNA: TGTGCCAGCAGCTTACAGCGGGGACAACGCCCTAGCACAGATACGCAGTATTTT. Translated: CASSLQRGQRPSTDTQYF.

This clonotype was observed a handful of times. V usage is TRBV6-1 and J usage is TRBJ2-1, with TRBD1 matching over 8 bases. The CDR3 totals 17 residues. Germline assignment: CDR1 MNHNS and CDR2 SASEGT. The trim removed 6 bases at V and 9 bases at J, leaving 19 bases unmatched. CDR3 amino acids: CASSSQAPGQGRSEQFF. Here the CDR3 DNA reads TGTGCCAGCAGCTCACAAGCTCCCGGACAGGGTAGGAGTGAGCAGTTCTTC.